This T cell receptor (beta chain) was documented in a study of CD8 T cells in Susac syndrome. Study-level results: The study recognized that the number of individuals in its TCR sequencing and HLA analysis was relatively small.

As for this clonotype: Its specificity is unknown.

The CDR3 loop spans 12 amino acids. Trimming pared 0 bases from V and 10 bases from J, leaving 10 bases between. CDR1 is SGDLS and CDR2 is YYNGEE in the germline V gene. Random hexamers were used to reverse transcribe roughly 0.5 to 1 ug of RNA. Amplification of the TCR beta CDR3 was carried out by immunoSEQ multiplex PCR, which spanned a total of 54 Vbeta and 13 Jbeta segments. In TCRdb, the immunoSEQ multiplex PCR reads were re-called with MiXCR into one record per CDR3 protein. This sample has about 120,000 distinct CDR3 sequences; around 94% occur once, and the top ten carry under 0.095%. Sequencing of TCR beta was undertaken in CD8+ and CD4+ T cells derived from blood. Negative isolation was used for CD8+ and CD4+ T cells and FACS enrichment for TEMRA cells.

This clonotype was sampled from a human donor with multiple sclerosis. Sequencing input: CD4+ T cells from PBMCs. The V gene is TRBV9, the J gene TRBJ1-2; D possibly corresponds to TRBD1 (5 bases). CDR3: CASSVDPGFYTF. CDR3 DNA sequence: TGTGCCAGCAGCGTAGACCCAGGGTTCTACACCTTC.